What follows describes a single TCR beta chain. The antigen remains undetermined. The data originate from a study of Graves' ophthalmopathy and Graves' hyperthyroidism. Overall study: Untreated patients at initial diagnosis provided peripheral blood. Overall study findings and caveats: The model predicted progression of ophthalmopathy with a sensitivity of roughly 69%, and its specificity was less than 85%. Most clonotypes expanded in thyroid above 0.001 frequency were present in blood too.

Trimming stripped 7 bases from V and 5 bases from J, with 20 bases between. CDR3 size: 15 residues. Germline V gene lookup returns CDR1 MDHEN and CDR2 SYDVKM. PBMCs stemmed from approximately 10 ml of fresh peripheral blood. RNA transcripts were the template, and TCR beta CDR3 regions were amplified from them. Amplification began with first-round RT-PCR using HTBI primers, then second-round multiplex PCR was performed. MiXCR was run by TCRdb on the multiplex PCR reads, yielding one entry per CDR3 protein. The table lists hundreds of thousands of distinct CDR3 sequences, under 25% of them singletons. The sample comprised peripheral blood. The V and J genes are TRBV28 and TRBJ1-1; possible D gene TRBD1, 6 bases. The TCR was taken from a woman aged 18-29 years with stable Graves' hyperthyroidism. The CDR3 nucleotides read TGTGCCAGCACCCCCATAGGGGGGGAAGGTACTGAAGCTTTCTTT. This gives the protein CASTPIGGEGTEAFF.